These 20 T cell receptor beta chains originate from one sample sequenced in a study of tumor and adjacent non-tumor tissue in lung cancer listed by TCRdb under 2018. RNA was isolated from bulk unsorted tissue, and RNA quality was assessed with a NanoDrop ND-1000 and an Agilent 2100. Library method: multiplex PCR. TCRdb names Illumina HiSeq 2500 as the instrument used. Following protocols modified from ARM-PCR, the researchers constructed TCRbeta libraries through three rounds of nested PCR with primers (Table S4). The public reads were reprocessed in TCRdb via fastp at Q25 and MiXCR, keeping in-frame beta chains. A single entry per CDR3 protein holds the most common genes and DNA from its merged rows. The sample table holds some 200,000 distinct CDR3 sequences, of which 60% to 75% were seen once. Clones ranked in the top ten supply approximately 26% of the sample. Material for sequencing was lung tumor tissue. These receptors all stem from a man in his 60s with non-small cell lung cancer.

Concerning this clonotype: This may stem from a read error, because a much larger clone lies one nucleotide away. CDR3 in amino acids: CSARTIGTRQPQHF. As DNA, the CDR3 is TGCAGTGCTAGAACTATAGGGACGCGGCAGCCCCAGCATTTT. This chain connects TRBV20-1 to TRBJ1-5, with a weak D call TRBD1 (5 bases). The CDR3 spans 14 residues. V lost 2 bases and J 7 bases, leaving 15 bases between the germline ends. Germline CDR1 reads DFQATT; CDR2 reads SNEGSKA (reference sequence).

Turning to this clonotype: A read error may produce the germline difference seen at one junction end. The chain recombines TRBV7-2 with TRBJ2-7; D unclear. Germline CDR1 and CDR2: SGHTA and FQGNSA. The CDR3 runs 15 residues. Here the CDR3 reads CASSSGPTLVYEQYF. The DNA of the CDR3 is TGTGCCAGTAGCTCTGGGCCAACCCTAGTTTACGAGCAGTACTTC.

On this clonotype: A junction end diverges from the germline sequence, so it may reflect a read error. The CDR3 is CSAMTSGRMDEQSF. The CDR3 nucleotides read TGCAGTGCAATGACTAGCGGGAGGATGGATGAGCAGTCCTTC. The chain recombines TRBV20-1 with TRBJ2-1; TRBD2 agrees at 13 bases. The CDR3 sequence is 14 residues long. Germline-derived CDR1 and CDR2 are DFQATT and SNEGSKA (reference sequence).

A remark on this clonotype: Sequence at one end of the junction differs from germline and may be a read error. The gene calls are TRBV6-5 and TRBJ2-5; maybe TRBD2 (6 bases). The CDR3 has 14 amino acids. Germline values: CDR1 MNHEY, CDR2 SVGAGI. The CDR3 region is CVSSCRGFQETQYF. In nucleotides, the CDR3 is TGTGTCAGCAGCTGCCGGGGGTTTCAAGAGACCCAGTACTTC.

Details on this clonotype: This may stem from a read error, because a much larger clone lies one nucleotide away. The V call is TRBV20-1, the J call TRBJ1-5; tentatively, D is TRBD1 (6 bases). V was pared by 6 bases and J by 4 bases, with 19 bases between. The CDR3 sequence is 15 residues long. CDR1 and CDR2 from the germline V gene are DFQATT and SNEGSKA (reference sequence). As DNA, the CDR3 is TGCAGTGCCATAGCACAGACAGGAAAAAATCAGCCCCAGCATTTT. Protein sequence: CSAIAQTGKNQPQHF.

This clonotype showed up just a few times. The chain links TRBV5-1 to TRBJ2-7, with a weak D call TRBD1 (6 bases). This CDR3 has 12 amino acids. Germline V lookup: CDR1 SGHRS, CDR2 YFSETQ. The V end was cut by 6 bases, the J end by 4 bases, with 11 bases between. CDR3 sequence reads: CASTDRPYEQYF. CDR3 bases: TGCGCCAGCACTGACAGGCCATACGAGCAGTACTTC. The full variable domain, in which reference TRBV5-1 and TRBJ2-7 provide the parts outside the CDR3, is KAGVTQTPRYLIKTRGQQVTLSCSPISGHRSVSWYQQTPGQGLQFLFEYFSETQRNKGNFPGRFSGRQFSNSRSEMNVSTLELGDSALYLCASTDRPYEQYFGPGTRLTVT.

In this sample, this clonotype turned up many times. The chain links TRBV12-5 to TRBJ2-1; a weak D match, TRBD1 (6 bases). The CDR3 is 13 residues long. Germline CDR1 LGHNT, CDR2 FRNRAP. Trimming cost V 5 bases and J 15 bases, with 20 bases left between them. The CDR3 DNA sequence: TGTGCTAGTGGTAAATGGACAGCCCCAGTGGGGTTCTTC. Translating gives CASGKWTAPVGFF.

About this clonotype: Here the CDR3 omits its conserved ending phenylalanine or tryptophan, so a read error is the likely source. This chain links TRBV20-1 with TRBJ2-7; the match to TRBD2 covers 11 bases. CDR1 is DFQATT, CDR2 SNEGSKA, per germline (reference sequence). V gave up 0 bases and J gave up 3 bases; unmatched junction bases: 4. This CDR3 is 15 amino acids long. For the CDR3, the DNA is TGCAGTGCTAGAGATCCTAGCGGGGGGCACTACGAGCAGTACTTG. It codes for CSARDPSGGHYEQYL.

This clonotype has at least ten counts. The gene calls are TRBV20-1 and TRBJ1-2, with no clear D. This CDR3 is built from 13 residues. V lost 2 bases and J 2 bases, leaving 9 bases between the germline ends. CDR1 is DFQATT and CDR2 is SNEGSKA in the germline V gene (reference sequence). CDR3 nucleotide sequence: TGCAGTGCTAGATACGGAGGGAACTATGGCTACACCTTC. Translation: CSARYGGNYGYTF.

As concerns this clonotype: Without the conserved terminal phenylalanine or tryptophan, this CDR3 likely stems from a read error. The rearrangement joins TRBV4-2 to TRBJ2-5; the match to TRBD1 covers 8 bases. The germline CDR1 and CDR2 sequences are LGHNA and YNFKEQ. V gave up 3 bases and J gave up 8 bases; unmatched junction bases: 11. The CDR3 is made up of 15 amino acids. CDR3 region: CASSQETGDFETQYY. CDR3 coding DNA: TGTGCCAGCAGCCAGGAGACAGGGGATTTCGAAACCCAGTACTAC.

The sample holds one count of this clonotype. A much larger clone lies a single base off, so this may be a read error. V is TRBV20-1 and J is TRBJ2-5; 7 bases match TRBD2. Germline lookup yields CDR1 DFQATT and CDR2 SNEGSKA (reference sequence). CDR3 length: 15 residues. Unmatched junction bases numbered 11, after V lost 3 bases and J lost 4 bases. CDR3 protein: CSARALAEGGETQYF. CDR3 coding DNA: TGCAGTGCTAGGGCCCTAGCGGAAGGCGGAGAGACCCAGTACTTC.

This chain links TRBV5-1 with TRBJ2-7; 10 bases line up with TRBD2. Trimming at V came to 0 bases and at J to 7 bases, leaving 7 bases not matched to a gene. Per germline, CDR1 SGHRS and CDR2 YFSETQ. This CDR3 is 15 amino acids long. The CDR3 DNA reads TGCGCCAGCAGCTTGGCTAGCGGGAGTCAAGGGGAGCAGTACTTC. Translation gives CASSLASGSQGEQYF.

In this sample, this clonotype turned up once. The chain links TRBV6-5 to TRBJ1-1, with 9 bases identical to TRBD1. V was clipped by 5 bases and J by 5 bases; unmatched bases: 15. Per germline, CDR1 MNHEY and CDR2 SVGAGI. This CDR3 spans 17 amino acids. This CDR3 is CASSRTNRGRLATEAFF. The CDR3, as DNA: TGTGCCAGCAGTCGAACGAACAGGGGGCGCTTGGCTACTGAAGCTTTCTTT.

This clonotype was found many times. The V call is TRBV20-1, the J call TRBJ1-4; TRBD1 matches 9 bases. The length of the CDR3 is 15 residues. Trimming removed 2 bases from V and 5 bases from J; junction bases left unmatched: 6. Germline loops: CDR1 DFQATT, CDR2 SNEGSKA (reference sequence). CDR3 sequence: CSARQQGTGNEKLFF. The CDR3 bases are TGCAGTGCTAGACAGCAGGGGACAGGGAATGAAAAACTGTTTTTT.

With respect to this clonotype: At one end, the junction sequence differs from germline, possibly due to a read error. The chain joins TRBV11-3 to TRBJ2-1; 11 nucleotides align to TRBD2. CDR3 length: 19 amino acids. Germline V gene data show CDR1 as SGHNT and CDR2 as YENEEA. As DNA, the CDR3 is TGTGTCAGCAGCTTAGACCGTACCCATAGCGGGAGGGACTACAATGACCAGTTCTTC. Protein product: CVSSLDRTHSGRDYNDQFF.

A word on this clonotype: A clone one base away is much larger, so this may be a read error. This chain joins TRBV29-1 and TRBJ2-1; D not resolved. The DNA end is a closer match to TRBJ2-7, so the J assignment may be wrong. Germline assignment: CDR1 SQVTM and CDR2 ANQGSEA. This CDR3 has 12 residues. The DNA for the CDR3 is TGCAGCGTTGTTCCCCGCCACAATGAGCAGTACTTC. It encodes CSVVPRHNEQYF.

About this clonotype itself: With a much larger clone just one base away, this may be a read error. The chain links TRBV20-1 to TRBJ1-4; a possible D gene is TRBD1 (5 bases). The CDR3 extends over 12 amino acids. The V gene lost 8 bases and the J gene lost 6 bases, with 13 bases spanning the gap. The germline V gene has CDR1 DFQATT and CDR2 SNEGSKA (reference sequence). CDR3 sequence (DNA): TGCAGTTCGGCAGGAGGGGATGAAAAACTGTTTTTT. Its protein product is CSSAGGDEKLFF.

The chain joins TRBV5-4 to TRBJ2-5, with D unresolved. The V and J ends lost 0 bases and 7 bases respectively, with 10 bases between them. The V gene's germline CDR1 is SGHNT and CDR2 YYREEE (reference sequence). The CDR3 is 13 amino acids. The CDR3 coding sequence is TGTGCCAGCAGCTTGGTCAGCGACGGGACCCAGTACTTC. It is translated as CASSLVSDGTQYF.

This chain joins TRBV11-2 and TRBJ2-2; D may match TRBD1 or TRBD2 (6 bases each). CDR1 and CDR2 (germline): SGHAT, FQNNGV. This CDR3 spans 15 amino acids. The V end lost 1 base, the J end lost 5 bases, and 11 bases lay between the germline ends. The CDR3 DNA is TGTGCCAGCAGCTTAGTGGGGGGCGGTACCGGGGAGCTGTTTTTT. It is translated as CASSLVGGGTGELFF.

Concerning this clonotype: This could be a read error, since a much larger clone is one nucleotide away. The rearrangement links TRBV20-1 to TRBJ1-1; 8 bases align to TRBD1. Trimming took 3 bases from V and 4 from J; bases not matched to a gene: 7. The CDR3 sequence is 14 residues long. CDR1 DFQATT and CDR2 SNEGSKA come from the germline V gene (reference sequence). For the CDR3, the DNA is TGCAGTGCTAGTGGACAGGGCCTTTCCACTGAAGCTTTCTTT. Translating it yields CSASGQGLSTEAFF.